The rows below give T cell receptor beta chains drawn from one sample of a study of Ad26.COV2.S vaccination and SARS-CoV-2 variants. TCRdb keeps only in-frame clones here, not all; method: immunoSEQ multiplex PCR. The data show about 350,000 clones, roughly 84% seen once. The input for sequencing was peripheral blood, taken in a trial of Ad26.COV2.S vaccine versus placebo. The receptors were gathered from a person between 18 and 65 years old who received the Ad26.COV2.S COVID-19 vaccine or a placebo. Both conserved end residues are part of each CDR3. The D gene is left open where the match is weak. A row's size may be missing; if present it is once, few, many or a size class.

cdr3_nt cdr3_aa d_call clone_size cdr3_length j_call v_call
TGTGCCAGCAGTGAAGGGGACAGCTACGAGCAGTACTTC CASSEGDSYEQYF TRBD1 . 13 TRBJ2-7 TRBV2
TGTGCCAGCAGCTTAGTTGGAGGGAATCTAAAAGAGACCCAGTACTTC CASSLVGGNLKETQYF . . 16 TRBJ2-5 TRBV11-2
TGTGCCAGCAGCCAACGGACGATTCCGGGACGACTCCAAGAGACCCAGTACTTC CASSQRTIPGRLQETQYF . . 18 TRBJ2-5 TRBV14
TGTGCCAGCAGCCCCCGTCCGGACCTTTATGGCTACACCTTC CASSPRPDLYGYTF . . 14 TRBJ1-2 TRBV7-8
TGTGCCAGCAGTTTACTAGCAGGAGTGAACACTGAAGCTTTCTTT CASSLLAGVNTEAFF . . 15 TRBJ1-1 TRBV27
TGTGCCAGCTCACCGGACAGGGTCATTGAAAAACTGTTTTTT CASSPDRVIEKLFF TRBD1 . 14 TRBJ1-4 TRBV18
TGTGCCAGTAGTATTGAGAAGGGGACAGGGGCGTACAATGAGCAGTTCTTC CASSIEKGTGAYNEQFF TRBD1 . 17 TRBJ2-1 TRBV19
TGTGCCTGGAATAGCGGGAAGGGGAAGTTCTTC CAWNSGKGKFF TRBD2 . 11 TRBJ2-1 TRBV30
TGCGCCAGCAGCGACGTGCACTCCGCTCAAACCGGGGAGCTGTTTTTT CASSDVHSAQTGELFF . . 16 TRBJ2-2 TRBV5-1
TGTGCCAGCAGTCGAACCCCCGGGACAGGGTACGATGAGCAGTTCTTC CASSRTPGTGYDEQFF TRBD1 few 16 TRBJ2-1 TRBV6-6
TGTGCCAGCAGCTTAGTTCCTAGCGGATCCTACAATGAGCAGTTCTTC CASSLVPSGSYNEQFF TRBD2 . 16 TRBJ2-1 TRBV7-2
TGCGCCAGCAGGTTACCCCATGTGGCGGGGGGCACAGATACGCAGTATTTT CASRLPHVAGGTDTQYF TRBD2 . 17 TRBJ2-3 TRBV5-1
TGTGCCAGCAGTGTGACCGGGACAGGGAGCACAGATACGCAGTATTTT CASSVTGTGSTDTQYF TRBD1 few 16 TRBJ2-3 TRBV28